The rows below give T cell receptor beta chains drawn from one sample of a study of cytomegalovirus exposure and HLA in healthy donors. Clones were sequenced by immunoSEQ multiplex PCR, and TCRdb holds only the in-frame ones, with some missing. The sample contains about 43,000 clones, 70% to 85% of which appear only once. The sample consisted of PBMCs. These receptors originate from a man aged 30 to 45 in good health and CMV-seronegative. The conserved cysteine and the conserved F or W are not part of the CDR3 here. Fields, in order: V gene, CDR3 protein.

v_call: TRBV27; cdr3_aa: ASSLSSGRAYEQY
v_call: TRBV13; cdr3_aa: ASSFDSGRAGYEQY
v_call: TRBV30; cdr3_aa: AWSPHSQETQY
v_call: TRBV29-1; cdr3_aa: SLGLMNTEAF
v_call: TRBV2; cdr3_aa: ASSVSPSTDTQY
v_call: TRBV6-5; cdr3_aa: ASSRGAVKLF
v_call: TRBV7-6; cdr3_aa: ASSVFTGGSYNEQF
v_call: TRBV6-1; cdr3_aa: ASSEGRDLETQY
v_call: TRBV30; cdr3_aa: AWSDGDSNEKLF
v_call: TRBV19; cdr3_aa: ATGAGQPQH
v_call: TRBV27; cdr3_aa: ASSQYRGASTDTQY
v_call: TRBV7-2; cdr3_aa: ASSQVRYADTQY
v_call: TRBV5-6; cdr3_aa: ASSWGGGYTEAF
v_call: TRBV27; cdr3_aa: ASSPKAARFNYGYT
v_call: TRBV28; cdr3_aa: ASSFGGADTQY
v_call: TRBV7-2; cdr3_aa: ASSFSGSTAKNIQY
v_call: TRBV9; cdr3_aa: ASSGGTGDNEKLF
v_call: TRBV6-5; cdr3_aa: ASSFSLSTDTQY